This T cell receptor beta chain was captured in a study of T cells after yellow fever vaccination. This clonotype was detected many times. The target antigen is unknown. One entry per CDR3 protein results from TCRdb running MiXCR on the 5' RACE reads. The sample consists of roughly 170,000 distinct CDR3 sequences, 9.3% of them appearing once. Points from the study as a whole: Boosting was followed by the reappearance of most primary-vaccination clones (96% CD4, around 91% CD8). Although most clonotypes did not, a small share appeared in both CD4 and CD8 compartments.

Specimen: CD8+ T cells sorted from PBMCs, collected 45 days after the yellow fever booster vaccination. The clonotype was recovered from a man younger than 35 who received the YFV17D yellow fever vaccine.

The CDR3 DNA reads as TGTGCCAGCAGTTTACTGGGGCCGCCATCACCCCTCCACTTT. This encodes CASSLLGPPSPLHF. V gene TRBV27 combines with J gene TRBJ1-6; D is perhaps TRBD1 (5 bases). In germline, CDR1 is MNHEY, CDR2 SMNVEV (reference sequence). The CDR3 runs to 14 residues. V lost 2 bases and J 10 bases, leaving 12 bases between the germline ends.